The 22 T cell receptor beta chains listed next were all sequenced from one sample in a study of blood T cells in healthy people across ages. It was with a sample-barcoded 5' primer and a J-beta primer mix that a second PCR of about 6 to 11 cycles was run. MiXCR was run by TCRdb on the 5' RACE reads, yielding one entry per CDR3 protein. The repertoire consists of some 1.4 million distinct CDR3 sequences, with around 42% occurring once and the leading ten covering 7.9%. The sequenced sample was blood. The receptors here all came from a woman younger than 30 in good health.

This clonotype appeared once. The V and J genes are TRBV18 and TRBJ1-1; D gene unclear. The CDR3 spans 15 residues. V was cut by 1 base and J by 1 base, with 10 bases left in between. The germline V gene has CDR1 KGHSH and CDR2 LQKENI. The CDR3 spells CASSPRDSANTEAFF. The CDR3 bases are TGTGCCAGCTCACCACGGGATTCAGCGAACACTGAAGCTTTCTTT.

This clonotype has more than one count but fewer than ten. The chain is built from TRBV5-1 and TRBJ2-1, with a weak D call TRBD2 (5 bases). V lost 4 bases to trimming and J lost 6 bases, with 8 bases between them. Germline V gene lookup returns CDR1 SGHRS and CDR2 YFSETQ. The length of the CDR3 is 12 residues. The CDR3 region has the DNA TGCGCCAGCAGCACCACTAGCAATGAGCAGTTCTTC. It translates to CASSTTSNEQFF.

This clonotype was found a few times. Written as DNA, the CDR3 is TGTGCCAGCAGGTTATCGTCCGAACAGGGGGCTTTATACTATGTGGGCTACACCTTC. It yields the protein CASRLSSEQGALYYVGYTF. The V gene is TRBV12-3 or TRBV12-4, the J gene TRBJ1-2; 9 bases are shared with TRBD1. The CDR3 runs 19 residues. The ends lost 6 bases at V and 8 bases at J; junction bases unmatched: 25.

This rearrangement joins TRBV10-3 to TRBJ2-5; D is perhaps TRBD1 or TRBD2 (5 bases each). The V end was cut by 11 bases, the J end by 3 bases, with 19 bases between. Germline assignment: CDR1 ENHRY and CDR2 SYGVKD. This CDR3 comprises 14 residues. CDR3 DNA sequence: TGTGCCGTCACGCCCGGGGCCGGGGAAGAGACCCAGTACTTC. Its protein product is CAVTPGAGEETQYF.

The chain recombines TRBV29-1 with TRBJ2-1; 11 nucleotides align to TRBD1. The CDR3 has 14 residues. Germline lookup yields CDR1 SQVTM and CDR2 ANQGSEA. Germline trimming cut 5 bases from V and 6 bases from J; bases unmatched to any gene: 6. The CDR3 spells CSVSPGTGGNEQFF. The CDR3 DNA is TGCAGCGTTTCCCCTGGGACAGGGGGCAATGAGCAGTTCTTC.

The rearrangement uses TRBV11-3 and TRBJ2-1; 9 nucleotides agree with TRBD2. The length of the CDR3 is 14 residues. The germline gives CDR1 SGHNT, CDR2 YENEEA. V dropped 9 bases and J dropped 9; count of bases not matched to a gene: 12. The chain's CDR3 is CASSIAGEIGEQFF. DNA for the CDR3: TGTGCCAGTTCCATAGCGGGGGAGATTGGTGAGCAGTTCTTC.

The chain links TRBV3-1 to TRBJ2-5, with D perhaps TRBD1 or TRBD2 (6 bases each). V was pared by 3 bases and J by 1 base, with 9 bases between. CDR1 LGHDT and CDR2 YNNKEL come from the germline V gene (reference sequence). CDR3 length equals 14 residues. The CDR3 region is CASSQRGAQETQYF. The CDR3 DNA reads as TGTGCCAGCAGCCAGAGGGGGGCCCAAGAGACCCAGTACTTC.

The chain links TRBV10-2 to TRBJ2-5; the D gene is possibly TRBD2 (5 bases). Per germline, CDR1 WSHSY and CDR2 SAAADI. Trimming shortened V by 3 bases and J by 6 bases, and 14 bases separated the two germline ends. The CDR3 has 14 residues. The CDR3 DNA reads as TGCGCCAGCAGTGATTGGTCGAGGAGGCAGACCCAGTACTTC. The encoded protein is CASSDWSRRQTQYF.

This clonotype has only a few counts. The gene calls are TRBV24-1 and TRBJ2-5; D uncertain. The CDR3 length is 13 residues. Germline V gene data show CDR1 as KGHDR and CDR2 as SFDVKD. Trimming took 0 bases from V and 9 from J, leaving 10 bases between them. The CDR3 sequence: CATSDLPGEAQYF. CDR3 DNA: TGTGCCACCAGTGATTTGCCCGGCGAGGCCCAGTACTTC.

This clonotype came up a few times. The chain combines TRBV5-6 with TRBJ2-3; D gene uncertain. Per germline, CDR1 SGHDT and CDR2 YYEEEE. The length of the CDR3 is 12 residues. Between the trimmed V and J ends, which lost 1 base and 6 bases, there was a span of 6 bases. DNA of the CDR3: TGTGCCAGCAGCTTGTTGAGGGATACGCAGTATTTT. Translating it yields CASSLLRDTQYF.

This sequence joins TRBV5-1 and TRBJ2-7, with 10 bases identical to TRBD2. V gave up 6 bases and J gave up 7 bases; unmatched junction bases: 10. Germline loops: CDR1 SGHRS, CDR2 YFSETQ. CDR3 length: 14 amino acids. CDR3 DNA: TGCGCCAGCACCCAAGCGGGAGGGGCCGGAGAGCAGTACTTC. This translates into CASTQAGGAGEQYF.

The chain employs TRBV27 and TRBJ2-5, with D possibly being TRBD1 (7 bases). The end of the DNA is better explained by TRBJ2-4, so the J call may be wrong. This CDR3 has 14 residues. Germline V lookup: CDR1 MNHEY, CDR2 SMNVEV (reference sequence). The CDR3 reads CASSLSPGGNIQYF. CDR3 DNA: TGTGCCAGCAGTTTATCCCCAGGGGGGAACATTCAGTACTTC.

This clonotype was seen a single time. This rearrangement joins TRBV2 to TRBJ1-1; 7 positions match TRBD1. The CDR3 is 14 amino acids. Germline loops: CDR1 SNHLY, CDR2 FYNNEI. Germline trimming cut 7 bases from V and 0 bases from J; bases unmatched to any gene: 5. The CDR3 sequence: CASIADRVNTEAFF. CDR3 bases: TGTGCCAGCATTGCTGACAGGGTGAACACTGAAGCTTTCTTT.

In its sample, this clonotype was seen many times. The J gene is TRBJ2-7, the V gene TRBV29-1; D gene uncertain. Trimming removed 4 bases from V and 4 bases from J, with 8 bases in between. The CDR3 has 11 residues. The germline gives CDR1 SQVTM, CDR2 ANQGSEA. CDR3 region: CSVGLGYEQYF. CDR3 DNA sequence: TGCAGCGTTGGGTTGGGTTACGAGCAGTACTTC.

This clonotype appeared a few times. V is TRBV11-2 and J is TRBJ2-1; D is unresolved. Trimming removed 5 bases from V and 5 bases from J, with 13 bases in between. The CDR3 consists of 14 residues. CDR1 and CDR2 (germline): SGHAT, FQNNGV. The CDR3 reads CASSPSNENNEQFF. The DNA of the CDR3 is TGTGCCAGCAGCCCGAGCAACGAAAACAATGAGCAGTTCTTC. Full variable domain (missing parts from reference TRBV11-2 and TRBJ2-1): EAGVAQSPRYKIIEKRQSVAFWCNPISGHATLYWYQQILGQGPKLLIQFQNNGVVDDSQLPKDRFSAERLKGVDSTLKIQPAKLEDSAVYLCASSPSNENNEQFFGPGTRLTVL.

This clonotype has a handful of counts. The chain uses TRBV29-1 and TRBJ2-1; D is uncertain. The V gene lost 2 bases and the J gene lost 4 bases, with 3 bases spanning the gap. Germline CDR1 reads SQVTM; CDR2 reads ANQGSEA. The CDR3 is 11 amino acids. CDR3 sequence reads: CSVERYNEQFF. The CDR3 DNA follows: TGCAGCGTTGAAAGGTACAATGAGCAGTTCTTC.

In DNA form, the CDR3 reads TGCAGTGCTCCAAGCGGAGGCCAGGGGAATGAGCAGTTCTTC. Translation gives CSAPSGGQGNEQFF. This chain links TRBV20-1 with TRBJ2-1; tentatively, D is TRBD1 (6 bases). V lost 5 bases to trimming and J lost 7 bases, with 18 bases between them. CDR3 size: 14 residues. Germline CDR1 and CDR2: DFQATT and SNEGSKA (reference sequence).

J is TRBJ1-2 and V is TRBV10-3, with 7 bases matching TRBD1. The V segment lost 3 bases and the J segment 8 bases; nucleotides outside the gene matches: 6. This CDR3 region has 13 residues. Germline CDR1 and CDR2: ENHRY and SYGVKD. In DNA form, the CDR3 reads TGTGCCATCAGTGATGTAGGGGGCGAGGGCTACACCTTC. Protein product: CAISDVGGEGYTF.

Only a few counts were recorded for this clonotype. This chain uses TRBV6-4 with TRBJ1-2; no clear D gene. V lost 5 bases and J 6 bases, leaving 16 bases between the germline ends. This CDR3 is built from 14 residues. Germline V lookup: CDR1 MRHNA, CDR2 SNTAGT. The CDR3 reads CASSYSVRDDGYTF. DNA of the CDR3: TGTGCCAGCAGTTATTCAGTGCGTGACGATGGCTACACCTTC.

The chain links TRBV20-1 to TRBJ2-5; 7 bases line up with TRBD2. This CDR3 region has 16 residues. The germline CDR1 and CDR2 sequences are DFQATT and SNEGSKA (reference sequence). V trimming: 0 bases; J trimming: 2 bases; junction bases outside the gene matches: 9. CDR3 sequence reads: CSARDAGGNVQETQYF. CDR3 coding DNA: TGCAGTGCTAGAGATGCCGGGGGGAATGTGCAAGAGACCCAGTACTTC.

Regarding this clonotype: No conserved phenylalanine or tryptophan is present at the end of the CDR3, so a read error is the likely explanation. V and J are TRBV6-1 and TRBJ1-4; maybe TRBD1 (6 bases). The germline V gene encodes CDR1 MNHNS and CDR2 SASEGT. The V end was cut by 7 bases, the J end by 5 bases, with 14 bases between. The CDR3 consists of 14 residues. The CDR3, as DNA: TGTGCCAGCAAGGAGGGGGTGGGGAATGAAAAACTGTTTTCT. Its translation is CASKEGVGNEKLFS.

This chain connects TRBV7-3 to TRBJ2-2; D might be TRBD2 (6 bases). This CDR3 is built from 20 residues. Per germline, CDR1 SGHTA and CDR2 FQGTGA. Between the trimmed V and J ends, which lost 1 base and 4 bases, there was a span of 25 bases. As DNA, the CDR3 is TGTGCCAGCAGCTTAAACCCCCAAGGGACTCTCGTTAGAGGCACCGGGGAGCTGTTTTTT. Amino acid sequence: CASSLNPQGTLVRGTGELFF.